This record concerns one T cell receptor (beta chain) sequence. Clones were read by immunoSEQ multiplex PCR, and TCRdb kept only the in-frame ones, dropping some. This sample yields about 65,000 clones, of which roughly 92% are seen a single time; 3% belongs to the top ten. The data belong to a study of T cell changes during pregnancy in multiple sclerosis. This specimen consisted of CD8+ T cells from peripheral blood mononuclear cells, obtained in the third trimester of pregnancy. This TCR was recovered from a female donor in good health, enrolled as a control in a pregnancy study.

The CDR3 DNA reads as TGCGCCAGCAGCGAGGGCGGGGGGTCGGAAGAGACCCAGTACTTC. Encoded protein: CASSEGGGSEETQYF. V is TRBV4-3 and J is TRBJ2-5; 8 bases match TRBD2. Trimming removed 5 bases from V and 3 bases from J; junction bases left unmatched: 8. Germline V CDR1 and CDR2: LGHNA, YSLEER. This CDR3 contains 15 residues.